This T cell receptor (beta chain) was documented in a study of T cells after yellow fever vaccination. Study summary: Each low-cell-number fraction was prepared by means of SMART-Seq v4 Ultra Low Input.

Study-wide findings and caveats: Shared CD4/CD8 clonotypes were a small share, likely from convergent recombination.

A 5'RACE template-switching step, the method used to make TCR cDNA, added a universal primer site and UMIs. TCRdb re-called the 5' RACE reads through MiXCR, storing one row per CDR3 protein. The sample contains 600,000 to 750,000 distinct CDR3 sequences, around 12% of which appear only once. Note on this clonotype: Its antigen remains unidentified.

This CDR3 is built from 13 residues. Per the germline V gene, CDR1 is GTSNPN and CDR2 is SVGIG (reference sequence). V gave up 0 bases and J gave up 9 bases, with 14 bases separating them. The TCR sequence derives from a man aged 25 to 40 who received the YFV17D yellow fever vaccine. V gene TRBV30 combines with J gene TRBJ1-2; no firm D call. Sequenced material: PBMCs, taken on the day of the yellow fever booster vaccination. CDR3 in amino acids: CAWSVHGRMSYTF. The CDR3 nucleotides are TGTGCCTGGAGTGTACACGGACGGATGAGCTACACCTTC.